This T cell receptor (beta chain) was found in a study of blood T cell repertoires in COVID-19. Germline lookup yields CDR1 SQVTM and CDR2 ANQGSEA. V lost 3 bases and J lost 5, with 17 bases in between. The CDR3 runs 14 residues. Sequencing used immunoSEQ multiplex PCR; TCRdb keeps in-frame clones, though not all of them. This table has more than 85,000 clones, roughly 88% appearing once. The chain has TRBV29-1 and TRBJ2-7; perhaps TRBD1 as D (7 bases). This TCR was recovered from a human donor in a cohort sampled during active COVID-19. Sequencing used peripheral blood. The CDR3 loop reads CSVEGRGDTHEQYF. As DNA, the CDR3 is TGCAGCGTTGAGGGCAGGGGGGACACCCACGAGCAGTACTTC.